These 26 T cell receptor beta chains share one sample of origin, sequenced in a study of CXCR3-negative and CXCR3-positive naive CD8 T cells. UMI-labeled 5' RACE TRB cDNA libraries were prepared from the cells. For each CDR3 protein, TCRdb gives one entry from its re-call of the 5' RACE reads, without DNA. This listing includes tens of thousands of distinct CDR3 sequences. The sample taken for sequencing was memory CD8+ T cells from blood. These receptors came from a human donor in good health. Some clones in this sample may be carry-over from other donors' samples.

The chain is built from TRBV12-3 or TRBV12-4 and TRBJ2-7; TCRdb returns TRBD1, unconfirmable since there is no DNA. The length of the CDR3 is 15 residues. Here the CDR3 reads CASSPWGQGMYEQYF.

The V gene is TRBV7-9, the J gene TRBJ1-2. CDR3 length: 12 residues. Germline assignment: CDR1 SEHNR and CDR2 FQNEAQ (reference sequence). The CDR3 loop reads CASSGENYGYTF.

This chain connects TRBV7-9 to TRBJ1-1. This CDR3 contains 14 residues. From germline, CDR1 is SEHNR and CDR2 FQNEAQ (reference sequence). The CDR3: CASSLFVLNTEAFF.

This chain joins TRBV12-3 or TRBV12-4 and TRBJ1-2; TCRdb proposes TRBD1, but this gene call is untestable without DNA. This CDR3 is built from 14 residues. This CDR3 is CASTLGSGVYGYTF.

The genes are TRBV6-1 and TRBJ1-1; no DNA is available, so the TRBD1 call from TCRdb remains unchecked. The CDR3 extends over 14 amino acids. CDR1 is MNHNS, CDR2 SASEGT, per germline. The CDR3 sequence is CASSKQGAGAEAFF.

V usage is TRBV6-5 and J usage is TRBJ2-6; TCRdb designates TRBD1, a call that cannot be tested without DNA. Germline CDR1 MNHEY, CDR2 SVGAGI. The CDR3 has 16 amino acids. This chain's CDR3 is CASSRDTGSGANVLTF.

This chain connects TRBV7-9 to TRBJ2-2. Per the germline V gene, CDR1 is SEHNR and CDR2 is FQNEAQ (reference sequence). CDR3 length equals 12 residues. Here the CDR3 reads CASSPAAGELFF.

V gene TRBV10-1 combines with J gene TRBJ2-7; the TRBD2 assignment by TCRdb is unverifiable without DNA. Germline V gene sequence: CDR1 WNHNN, CDR2 SYGVQD (reference sequence). The CDR3 contains 17 residues. The CDR3 sequence: CASSAVPREALRSEQYF.

The V and J genes are TRBV7-3 and TRBJ2-1; TCRdb's assignment of TRBD1 cannot be checked, as there is no DNA. There are 14 residues in the CDR3. Germline V lookup: CDR1 SGHTA, CDR2 FQGTGA. CDR3 loop: CASSRTPTMNEQFF.

This clonotype is classed as medium-sized (0.01 to 0.1%) by frequency. The chain has TRBV4-2 and TRBJ2-5; the D call of TRBD1 rests on TCRdb alone, since no DNA is present to check it. From germline, CDR1 is LGHNA and CDR2 YNFKEQ. The CDR3 extends over 15 amino acids. The CDR3 sequence is CASSQGQGESETQYF.

J is TRBJ2-7 and V is TRBV4-3. Germline V gene lookup returns CDR1 LGHNA and CDR2 YSLEER. CDR3 length: 16 residues. The CDR3 spells CASSQSPEGESYEQYF.

The V and J genes are TRBV6-2 or TRBV6-3 and TRBJ2-7. Germline CDR1 reads MNHEY; CDR2 reads SVGEGT. The CDR3 consists of 14 residues. This CDR3 is CASSYQTHVGEQYF.

This chain joins TRBV28 and TRBJ2-1; TCRdb indicates TRBD2, and absent DNA this call remains unverified. Germline CDR1 is MDHEN and CDR2 is SYDVKM. The CDR3 has 19 amino acids. CDR3 sequence reads: CASSSGTSGSLLIYNEQFF.

This sequence joins TRBV28 and TRBJ2-7; TCRdb lists TRBD1, though no DNA is available to test this call. The CDR3 length is 13 residues. Germline assignment: CDR1 MDHEN and CDR2 SYDVKM. The CDR3 sequence is CASSGQGGYEQYF.

The J gene is TRBJ1-1, the V gene TRBV5-1; TCRdb's assignment of TRBD1 cannot be checked, as there is no DNA. This CDR3 is built from 17 residues. CDR1 and CDR2 (germline): SGHRS, YFSETQ. CDR3: CASSRSPTGEPNTEAFF.

The V gene is TRBV20-1, the J gene TRBJ1-2; TCRdb indicates TRBD1, and absent DNA this call remains unverified. The CDR3 is made up of 17 amino acids. Germline values: CDR1 DFQATT, CDR2 SNEGSKA (reference sequence). CDR3 region: CSAGRSGGDRGPAGYTF.

This chain connects TRBV6-2 or TRBV6-3 to TRBJ1-5; TCRdb's D gene call, TRBD1, goes unchecked for lack of DNA. The CDR3 covers 13 residues. Germline assignment: CDR1 MNHEY and CDR2 SVGEGT. CDR3 in amino acids: CASNDRGNQPQHF.

V and J are TRBV6-2 or TRBV6-3 and TRBJ2-5. The CDR3 has 14 amino acids. Germline V gives CDR1 MNHEY, CDR2 SVGEGT. This CDR3 reads CASSYGSAQETQYF.

The V call is TRBV29-1, the J call TRBJ2-5; lacking DNA, the TRBD1 call made by TCRdb goes unchecked. CDR1 SQVTM and CDR2 ANQGSEA come from the germline V gene. This CDR3 contains 15 residues. CDR3 loop: CSVDSPGTEGETQYF.

The V gene is TRBV29-1, the J gene TRBJ2-7. Per the germline V gene, CDR1 is SQVTM and CDR2 is ANQGSEA. The length of the CDR3 is 12 residues. CDR3 loop: CSVEDHTYEQYF.

This sequence joins TRBV29-1 and TRBJ2-1. Germline V CDR1 and CDR2: SQVTM, ANQGSEA. This CDR3 spans 12 amino acids. CDR3 sequence: CSVEEDYNEQFF.

This clonotype ranks as medium-sized in terms of frequency. The rearrangement links TRBV4-3 to TRBJ2-2; TCRdb returns TRBD1, unconfirmable since there is no DNA. The CDR3 has 17 amino acids. Germline CDR1 LGHNA, CDR2 YSLEER. This CDR3 is CASSQDSIQGAPGELFF.

This CDR3 reads CASSYSGTASYEQYF. The chain couples TRBV6-5 to TRBJ2-7; the D call of TRBD1 rests on TCRdb alone, since no DNA is present to check it. Germline CDR1 and CDR2: MNHEY and SVGAGI. This CDR3 has 15 residues.

This chain connects TRBV20-1 to TRBJ1-2. The CDR3 totals 12 residues. CDR1 is DFQATT and CDR2 is SNEGSKA in the germline V gene (reference sequence). The CDR3 spells CSARPLIYGYTF.

This chain uses TRBV20-1 with TRBJ2-1; checking the TCRdb D call of TRBD1 is not possible without DNA. This CDR3 region has 12 residues. The germline V gene encodes CDR1 DFQATT and CDR2 SNEGSKA (reference sequence). CDR3: CSARVGDNEQFF.

CDR3 amino acids: CASSVGDYLYEQYF. The V call is TRBV5-1, the J call TRBJ2-7; TCRdb returns TRBD2, unconfirmable since there is no DNA. The CDR3 length is 14 residues. The germline CDR1 and CDR2 sequences are SGHRS and YFSETQ.